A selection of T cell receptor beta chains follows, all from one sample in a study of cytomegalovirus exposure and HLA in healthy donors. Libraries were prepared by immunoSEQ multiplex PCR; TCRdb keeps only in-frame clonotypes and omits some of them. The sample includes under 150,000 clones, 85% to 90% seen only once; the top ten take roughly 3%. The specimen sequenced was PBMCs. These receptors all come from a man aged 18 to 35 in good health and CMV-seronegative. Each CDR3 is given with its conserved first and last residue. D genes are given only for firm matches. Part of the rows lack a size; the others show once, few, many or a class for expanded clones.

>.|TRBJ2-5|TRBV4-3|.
TGCGCCAGCAGCCAAGAGACGTTCCGCGGGACCCAGTACTTC
CASSQETFRGTQYF
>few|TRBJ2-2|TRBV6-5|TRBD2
TGTGCCAGCAATTGGCGGGAGACCGGGGAGCTGTTTTTT
CASNWRETGELFF
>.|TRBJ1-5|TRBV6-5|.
TGTGCCAGCAGAAGGGGGGGTCACGGGCAGCCCCAGCATTTT
CASRRGGHGQPQHF
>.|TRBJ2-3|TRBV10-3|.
TGTGCCACCAAAGGTAGCGTTTCAGATACGCAGTATTTT
CATKGSVSDTQYF
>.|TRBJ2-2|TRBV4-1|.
TGCGCCAGCAGCCAAGAAGCGACGGTTAACACCGGGGAGCTGTTTTTT
CASSQEATVNTGELFF
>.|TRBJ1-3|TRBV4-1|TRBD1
TGCGCCAGCAGCACTGGGACAGCCTCTGGAAACACCATATATTTT
CASSTGTASGNTIYF
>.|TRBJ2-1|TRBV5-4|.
TGTGCCAGCAGCTTGGGGCCAGGATTAAATGAGCAGTTCTTC
CASSLGPGLNEQFF
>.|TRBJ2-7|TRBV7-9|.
TGTGCCAGCAGCCCCCCGAGGCTAGTATCCTACGAGCAGTACTTC
CASSPPRLVSYEQYF
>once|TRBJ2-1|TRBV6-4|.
TGTGCCAGCAGTGAAAGCAACGGCTACAATGAGCAGTTCTTC
CASSESNGYNEQFF
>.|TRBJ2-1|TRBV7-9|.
TGTGCCAGCAGCTATAGATTAGACAATGAGCAGTTCTTC
CASSYRLDNEQFF
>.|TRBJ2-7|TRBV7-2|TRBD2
TGTGCCAGCAGCACGAGCGGGAGGTCCTACGAGCAGTACTTC
CASSTSGRSYEQYF
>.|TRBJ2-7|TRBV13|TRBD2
TGTGCCAGCAGTTCCGCAGCGGGGGCCCGGAACGAGCAGTACTTC
CASSSAAGARNEQYF
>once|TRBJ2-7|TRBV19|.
TGTGCCAGTAGTGCCGGGAGATTCTACGAGCAGTACTTC
CASSAGRFYEQYF
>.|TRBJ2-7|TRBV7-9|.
TGTGCCAGCAGCGAAATACCCGGCAGGGGCGGTGGCGAGCAGTACTTC
CASSEIPGRGGGEQYF